This T cell receptor (beta chain) was recovered during a study of response to subunit inactivated influenza vaccine. Each CDR3 protein gets one entry after TCRdb re-called the RT-PCR reads with MiXCR. The sample holds some 150,000 distinct CDR3 sequences, 9.5% to 15% seen once. This CDR3 has 14 residues. Germline trimming cut 5 bases from V and 5 bases from J; bases unmatched to any gene: 4. The sample also formed part of further work on T cells expressing NK-cell markers. That paper adds: Template switching by 5'RACE with UMIs generated the TCR beta cDNA.

The receptor's source is a man aged 50-60 years who received an inactivated influenza vaccine. The source material was CD8+ T cells sorted from PBMCs, sampled roughly 12 days after vaccination. The genes are TRBV12-3 or TRBV12-4 and TRBJ2-1; 9 nucleotides align to TRBD1. The CDR3 here is CASSRQGVDNEQFF. The CDR3 bases are TGTGCCAGCAGTCGACAGGGGGTTGACAATGAGCAGTTCTTC.